Detailed here is one T cell receptor beta chain. This entry comes from a study of blood T cells in healthy people across ages. Extraction of total RNA produced a minimum of 5.5 micrograms from each sample. The second PCR ran 7 to 11 cycles with a sample-barcoded 5' primer and J-beta primers. TCRdb reanalysed the 5' RACE reads using MiXCR and keeps one entry per CDR3 protein. Here the sample spans about 1,400,000 distinct CDR3 sequences, roughly 64% being singletons. Germline V gives CDR1 DFQATT, CDR2 SNEGSKA (reference sequence). This CDR3 is built from 15 residues. The ends were cut back, 0 bases at V and 4 bases at J, with 13 bases in the middle.

Source material: blood. This TCR came from a man aged 18 to 29 in good health. The chain carries TRBV20-1 and TRBJ2-1; D is unresolved. The CDR3 DNA reads as TGCAGTGCTAGAGATGTTTCGGCCGCTTACAATGAGCAGTTCTTC. This gives the protein CSARDVSAAYNEQFF.